Shown below are 17 T cell receptor beta chains from a single sample sequenced in a study of shared clonotypes between healthy human individuals (TCRdb year 2020). The protocol used for the library was the immunoSEQ multiplex PCR assay. TCRdb took this table from immuneACCESS and kept in-frame rearrangements with V and J called. Such tables lack part of the clones; where checked against another copy, unresolved V genes explain under half of the gap, and the rest is unexplained. This sample gives roughly 680,000 clones in total; 72% of them show up just once. The ten largest make up under 2% of the sample. Sequencing was performed on memory CD4+ T cells sorted from blood. Taken with the paper, the label for cell subset or site translates to: CD45RA-negative fraction. These receptors originate from a woman between 25 and 40 years old in good health.

This chain links TRBV6-4 with TRBJ1-1, with D uncertain. The length of the CDR3 is 13 residues. V was clipped by 5 bases and J by 8 bases, with 15 bases between them. Germline V gene sequence: CDR1 MRHNA, CDR2 SNTAGT. In nucleotides, the CDR3 is TGTGCCAGCAGTCTTATGAAGGCACCCGAAGCTTTCTTT. Translating it yields CASSLMKAPEAFF.

This clone was observed a handful of times. The chain couples TRBV5-4 to TRBJ2-1; 10 positions agree with TRBD2. Unmatched junction bases numbered 6, after V lost 5 bases and J lost 4 bases. This CDR3 region has 15 residues. Germline V lookup: CDR1 SGHNT, CDR2 YYREEE (reference sequence). The CDR3 sequence: CASRPTSGDYNEQFF. Written as DNA, the CDR3 is TGTGCCAGCAGACCCACTAGCGGGGATTACAATGAGCAGTTCTTC.

As for this clone: The sample has other DNA sequences that encode this CDR3 too. This chain uses TRBV5-1 with TRBJ2-3; D gene ambiguous. This CDR3 has 13 amino acids. Germline assignment: CDR1 SGHRS and CDR2 YFSETQ. V was shortened by 0 bases and J by 3 bases, with 5 bases between the two germline ends. The CDR3 sequence is CASSLAGTDTQYF. In DNA, the CDR3 is TGCGCCAGCAGCTTGGCCGGGACAGATACGCAGTATTTT.

The chain combines TRBV2 with TRBJ2-3; TRBD2 might be the D (5 bases). Germline V gene sequence: CDR1 SNHLY, CDR2 FYNNEI. This CDR3 has 16 amino acids. V lost 3 bases, J lost 0 bases, and 13 bases lay in between. The CDR3 reads CASSEAGATSTDTQYF. Written as DNA, the CDR3 is TGTGCCAGCAGTGAGGCGGGTGCCACTAGCACAGATACGCAGTATTTT.

Comments on this clone: At the DNA level, this CDR3 is encoded by other sequences in the same sample as well. The chain employs TRBV5-1 and TRBJ2-7; D call uncertain. Germline lookup yields CDR1 SGHRS and CDR2 YFSETQ. The germline V and J ends were trimmed by 3 bases and 0 bases, with 7 bases remaining between them. CDR3 size: 13 residues. The CDR3 DNA sequence: TGCGCCAGCAGCTCCTCGGGCTCCTACGAGCAGTACTTC. This translates into CASSSSGSYEQYF.

The chain employs TRBV27 and TRBJ1-1; D unresolved. Looked up from germline, CDR1 is MNHEY and CDR2 is SMNVEV (reference sequence). V was cut by 5 bases and J by 1 base, with 8 bases left in between. The CDR3 spans 13 residues. The CDR3: CASSRRENTEAFF. The CDR3 DNA follows: TGTGCCAGCAGTAGGAGAGAGAACACTGAAGCTTTCTTT.

This chain links TRBV6-1 with TRBJ2-7, with D possibly being TRBD1 (6 bases). This CDR3 comprises 16 residues. V was shortened by 2 bases and J by 4 bases, with 18 bases between the two germline ends. Germline V gives CDR1 MNHNS, CDR2 SASEGT. The CDR3 nucleotides read TGTGCCAGCAGTGAAATCACAGGGCAGACCCTGTACGAGCAGTACTTC. It specifies CASSEITGQTLYEQYF.

This clone was observed a handful of times. The chain is built from TRBV29-1 and TRBJ1-5; perhaps TRBD1 as D (6 bases). Per the germline V gene, CDR1 is SQVTM and CDR2 is ANQGSEA. V was cut by 0 bases and J by 3 bases, with 6 bases left in between. This CDR3 region has 13 residues. The CDR3 protein is CSVEEGANQPQHF. The CDR3 region has the DNA TGCAGCGTTGAAGAGGGGGCCAATCAGCCCCAGCATTTT.

On this clone itself: A read error is possible here, since a much larger clone lies one base away. This chain uses TRBV9 with TRBJ2-7, with 7 bases lining up with TRBD1. Looked up from germline, CDR1 is SGDLS and CDR2 is YYNGEE. This CDR3 contains 14 residues. Here the CDR3 reads CVSSRTGYSYEQYF. The DNA for the CDR3 is TGTGTCAGCAGCCGGACAGGTTACTCCTACGAGCAGTACTTC.

This clone was picked up one time. This chain links TRBV19 with TRBJ1-5; D ambiguous. V dropped 1 base and J dropped 11 bases, with 12 bases sitting between them. Per germline, CDR1 LNHDA and CDR2 SQIVND (reference sequence). The CDR3 is 13 residues long. CDR3 region: CASSIALLGAQHF. CDR3 in DNA: TGTGCCAGTAGTATAGCCCTTTTGGGAGCCCAGCATTTT.

The chain has TRBV28 and TRBJ2-7; TRBD1 matches 8 bases. V was clipped by 8 bases and J by 1 base; unmatched bases: 7. CDR1 and CDR2 (germline): MDHEN, SYDVKM. The CDR3 runs to 14 residues. The CDR3 sequence: CASCRQGASYEQYF. The CDR3 DNA reads as TGTGCCAGCTGCCGTCAGGGGGCGTCCTACGAGCAGTACTTC.

This clone has a handful of counts. This chain connects TRBV5-1 to TRBJ2-1; 7 nucleotides match TRBD2. V lost 5 bases to trimming and J lost 9 bases; unmatched junction nucleotides: 5. Germline V gene lookup returns CDR1 SGHRS and CDR2 YFSETQ. The CDR3 is 12 residues long. The CDR3 spells CASRRTSGEQFF. In DNA form, the CDR3 reads TGCGCCAGCAGGCGGACTAGTGGTGAGCAGTTCTTC.

The rearrangement uses TRBV6-1 and TRBJ1-5; 7 nucleotides line up with TRBD1. Germline V gene data show CDR1 as MNHNS and CDR2 as SASEGT. This CDR3 has 17 residues. V lost 1 base and J lost 2; bases outside the gene matches: 8. CDR3: CASSEGDSSSGNQPQHF. CDR3 in DNA: TGTGCCAGCAGTGAAGGGGACAGTTCCTCGGGCAATCAGCCCCAGCATTTT.

This sequence joins TRBV2 and TRBJ2-7, with D unresolved. The CDR3 length is 14 residues. CDR1 and CDR2 from the germline V gene are SNHLY and FYNNEI. Deletions cut 6 bases from V and 7 bases from J, with 19 bases between. CDR3 coding DNA: TGTGCCAGCAGGCCGAACTGGAGCTTGGGGGAGCAGTACTTC. It translates to CASRPNWSLGEQYF.

The J gene is TRBJ2-5, the V gene TRBV21-1; the D segment call TRBD2 is taken from the table without a DNA check. The J call is doubtful: the DNA matches TRBJ2-7 better. TRBV21-1 is marked as a pseudogene. The CDR3 is 16 residues long. The CDR3: CASSKVVFPSSYEQYF. DNA of the CDR3: TGTGCCAGCAGCAAAGTGGTGTTCCCAAGCTCCTACGAGCAGTACTTC.

In this sample, this clone turned up once. The CDR3 DNA sequence: TGTGCCAGCAGCAACAGGGGGGGGATCTTCAGCTACGAGCAGTACTTC. Amino acids: CASSNRGGIFSYEQYF. The J gene is TRBJ2-7, the V gene TRBV5-4, with a possible D match to TRBD1 (8 bases). Germline CDR1 SGHNT, CDR2 YYREEE (reference sequence). The CDR3 totals 16 residues. The ends were cut back, 4 bases at V and 3 bases at J, with 20 bases in the middle.

V is TRBV7-2 and J is TRBJ2-5; D uncertain. The germline V gene encodes CDR1 SGHTA and CDR2 FQGNSA. The CDR3 is made up of 14 amino acids. Trimming cost V 1 base and J 5 bases, with 11 bases left between them. The CDR3 sequence is CASSLGRSGETQYF. The CDR3, as DNA: TGTGCCAGCAGCTTAGGACGGTCGGGTGAGACCCAGTACTTC.